The present T cell receptor (beta chain) was sequenced within a study of T cell responses to AZD1222 COVID-19 vaccine. Some clones are missing from TCRdb's copy, which holds only in-frame ones; the method was immunoSEQ multiplex PCR. The table has 95,000 to 130,000 clones, about 91% seen once. CDR1 SQVTM and CDR2 ANQGSEA come from the germline V gene. The CDR3 totals 14 residues. V gave up 5 bases and J gave up 0 bases, with 11 bases separating them. The V call is TRBV29-1, the J call TRBJ1-3; D is ambiguous. This sequence originates from an adult in good health. Sequencing used peripheral blood, obtained on day 0 of AZD1222 vaccination. In nucleotides, the CDR3 is TGCAGCGTTATCGGGTTATTCTCTGGAAACACCATATATTTT. Protein product: CSVIGLFSGNTIYF. Full variable domain (outside the CDR3, taken from reference TRBV29-1 and TRBJ1-3): SAVISQKPSRDICQRGTSLTIQCQVDSQVTMMFWYRQQPGQSLTLIATANQGSEATYESGFVIDKFPISRPNLTFSTLTVSNMSPEDSSIYLCSVIGLFSGNTIYFGEGSWLTVV.